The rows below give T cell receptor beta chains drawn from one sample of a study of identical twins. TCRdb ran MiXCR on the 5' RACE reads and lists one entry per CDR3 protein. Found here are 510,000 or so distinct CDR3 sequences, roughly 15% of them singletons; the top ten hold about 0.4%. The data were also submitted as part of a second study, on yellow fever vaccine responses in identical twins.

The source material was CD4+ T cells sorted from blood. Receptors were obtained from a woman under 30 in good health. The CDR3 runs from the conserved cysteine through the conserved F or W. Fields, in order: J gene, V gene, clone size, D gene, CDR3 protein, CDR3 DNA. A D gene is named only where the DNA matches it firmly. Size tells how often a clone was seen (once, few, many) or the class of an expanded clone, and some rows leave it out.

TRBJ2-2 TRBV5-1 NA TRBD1 CASSEEKGASTGELFF TGCGCCAGCAGCGAGGAAAAGGGGGCGAGCACCGGGGAGCTGTTTTTT
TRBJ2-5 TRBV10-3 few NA CAISAGEETQYF TGTGCCATCAGTGCGGGGGAAGAGACCCAGTACTTC
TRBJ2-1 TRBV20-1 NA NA CSALGPPVYNEQFF TGCAGTGCCCTCGGGCCTCCCGTCTACAATGAGCAGTTCTTC
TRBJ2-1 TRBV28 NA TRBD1 CASRSTGTGSYNEQFF TGTGCCAGCAGATCAACCGGGACAGGGTCCTACAATGAGCAGTTCTTC
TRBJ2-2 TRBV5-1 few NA CASRALSGAGELFF TGCGCCAGCAGGGCCCTTAGTGGGGCCGGGGAGCTGTTTTTT
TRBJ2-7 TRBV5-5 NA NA CASSASPGHSYEQYF TGTGCCAGCAGCGCCTCTCCTGGGCACTCCTACGAGCAGTACTTC
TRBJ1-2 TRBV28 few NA CASRPTGPGYYGYTF TGTGCCAGCAGGCCTACAGGGCCTGGGTACTATGGCTACACCTTC
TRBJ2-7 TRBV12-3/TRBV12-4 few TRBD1 CASSPSGTVSYEQYF TGTGCCAGCAGCCCCTCGGGGACAGTGTCCTACGAGCAGTACTTC
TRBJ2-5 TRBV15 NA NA CATSGRQGGIETQYF TGTGCCACCAGCGGACGACAGGGAGGTATAGAGACCCAGTACTTC
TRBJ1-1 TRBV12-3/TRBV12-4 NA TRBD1 CASSLAQFRGQNTEAFF TGTGCCAGCAGTTTAGCGCAATTTAGGGGGCAGAACACTGAAGCTTTCTTT
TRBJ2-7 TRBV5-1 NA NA CASSGGGTVFGEQYF TGCGCCAGCAGCGGGGGGGGGACAGTATTCGGCGAGCAGTACTTC
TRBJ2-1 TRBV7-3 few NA CASSLTPGSGDEQFF TGTGCCAGCAGCTTAACCCCCGGATCCGGGGATGAGCAGTTCTTC
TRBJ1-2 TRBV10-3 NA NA CAISESEGGYTF TGTGCCATCAGTGAGTCCGAGGGCGGCTACACCTTC
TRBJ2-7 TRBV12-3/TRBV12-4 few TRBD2 CASSLPEVGLAYEQYF TGTGCCAGCAGTTTACCAGAAGTGGGACTAGCCTACGAGCAGTACTTC
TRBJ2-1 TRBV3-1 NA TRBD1 CASSPSRDRGQDEQFF TGTGCCAGCAGCCCTAGCCGGGACAGGGGGCAGGATGAGCAGTTCTTC
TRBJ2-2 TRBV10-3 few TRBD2 CAISRGAGVGTGELFF TGTGCCATCAGTAGAGGAGCGGGAGTAGGCACCGGGGAGCTGTTTTTT
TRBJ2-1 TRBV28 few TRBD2 CASRRTDLGLAGANEQFF TGTGCCAGCAGAAGGACCGACCTCGGTCTAGCGGGGGCCAATGAGCAGTTCTTC
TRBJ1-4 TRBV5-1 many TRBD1 CASSPRDSFFNEKLFF TGCGCCAGCAGCCCCCGGGACAGCTTTTTCAATGAAAAACTGTTTTTT
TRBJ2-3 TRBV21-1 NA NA CASSKASTDTQYF TGTGCCAGCAGCAAAGCTAGCACAGATACGCAGTATTTT
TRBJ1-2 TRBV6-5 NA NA CASSYTATNYGYTF TGTGCCAGCAGTTACACAGCTACTAACTATGGCTACACCTTC
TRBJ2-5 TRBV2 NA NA CASRTWGAGKETQYF TGTGCCAGCAGGACGTGGGGGGCCGGTAAAGAGACCCAGTACTTC
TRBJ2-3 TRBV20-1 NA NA CSAFHPGVATQYF TGCAGTGCTTTCCACCCCGGGGTAGCTACGCAGTATTTT
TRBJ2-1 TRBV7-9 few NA CASSLQGLVFNEQFF TGTGCCAGCAGCTTACAGGGGCTAGTTTTCAATGAGCAGTTCTTC